The 27 T cell receptor beta chains presented below share a single source sample, sequenced in a study of shared clonotypes between healthy human individuals (dated by TCRdb to 2020 to 2021). Libraries came from the immunoSEQ multiplex PCR assay. TCRdb obtained this table from immuneACCESS and retained in-frame rearrangements with V and J assigned. These tables miss some clones; where compared with another copy, unresolved V genes account for less than half of the shortfall, and the remainder is unexplained. Present in this sample are over a million clones, 96% of which were seen just once. 0.95% to 1.5% of the sample is held by the ten biggest clonotypes. The sequencing input was naive CD4+ T cells sorted from blood. The sample's cell subset or site label, in plain terms: CD45RA+ positively selected. The receptors derive from a man aged 30 to 39 in good health.

With regard to this clone: The sample holds other DNA sequences that translate to the same CDR3. Here the CDR3 reads CASSVNEQFF. CDR3 sequence (DNA): TGTGCCAGCAGTGTCAATGAGCAGTTCTTC. J is TRBJ2-1 and V is TRBV28, with D unclear. The length of the CDR3 is 10 residues. Trimming left V 5 bases short and J 6 bases short, with 2 bases between. From germline, CDR1 is MDHEN and CDR2 SYDVKM.

This chain joins TRBV28 and TRBJ2-6; D call uncertain. This CDR3 contains 13 residues. CDR1 MDHEN and CDR2 SYDVKM come from the germline V gene. Trimming left V 8 bases short and J 0 bases short, with 5 bases between. The CDR3 protein is CASRPSGANVLTF. The DNA for the CDR3 is TGTGCCAGCCGACCCTCTGGGGCCAACGTCCTGACTTTC.

The chain carries TRBV6-5 and TRBJ1-1; tentative D call: TRBD1 (6 bases). CDR1 is MNHEY, CDR2 SVGAGI, per germline. This CDR3 spans 14 amino acids. V lost 2 bases and J 4 bases, leaving 11 bases between the germline ends. CDR3 DNA: TGTGCCAGCAGTTACCGGGGGACATCCACTGAAGCTTTCTTT. Protein sequence: CASSYRGTSTEAFF.

On this clone: The same CDR3 arises from other DNA sequences in this sample as well. V usage is TRBV5-4 and J usage is TRBJ2-1, with TRBD2 matching 8 bases. Germline lookup yields CDR1 SGHNT and CDR2 YYREEE (reference sequence). This CDR3 contains 14 residues. J lost 2 bases, V lost 2 bases, and 0 bases had no gene match. The CDR3 region is CASSLAGAYNEQFF. In nucleotides, the CDR3 is TGTGCCAGCAGCTTAGCGGGAGCCTACAATGAGCAGTTCTTC.

CDR3 region: CATSMEMGGWEQFF. Written as DNA, the CDR3 is TGTGCCACCAGCATGGAGATGGGCGGTTGGGAGCAGTTCTTC. The gene calls are TRBV15 and TRBJ2-1; D remains unclear. Germline CDR1 is LNHNV and CDR2 is YYDKDF (reference sequence). V was shortened by 4 bases and J by 10 bases, with 17 bases between the two germline ends. The CDR3 is 14 residues long.

This chain joins TRBV28 and TRBJ1-2; possibly TRBD1 for D (5 bases). The CDR3 has 14 residues. Germline V gene lookup returns CDR1 MDHEN and CDR2 SYDVKM. V lost 4 bases, J lost 6 bases, and 15 bases lay in between. The CDR3 here is CASSSNTVQDGYTF. The CDR3 DNA reads TGTGCCAGCAGTTCGAACACGGTACAGGATGGCTACACCTTC.

The chain joins TRBV5-1 to TRBJ2-7; 7 nucleotides line up with TRBD1. Trimming removed 7 bases from V and 1 base from J; junction bases left unmatched: 8. CDR1 and CDR2 from the germline V gene are SGHRS and YFSETQ. The CDR3 runs to 14 residues. DNA for the CDR3: TGCGCCAGCGGCCGGGACAGATTTTCCTACGAGCAGTACTTC. It codes for CASGRDRFSYEQYF.

V usage is TRBV2 and J usage is TRBJ2-5, with 7 bases lining up with TRBD1. Germline V CDR1 and CDR2: SNHLY, FYNNEI. The trim removed 6 bases at V and 4 bases at J, leaving 5 bases unmatched. This CDR3 comprises 13 residues. The CDR3 DNA sequence: TGTGCCAGCAGCTCAGGGGGTCTAGAGACCCAGTACTTC. Residues: CASSSGGLETQYF.

The V gene is TRBV25-1, the J gene TRBJ1-1; tentative D call: TRBD1 (6 bases). Germline V gene sequence: CDR1 MGHDK, CDR2 SYGVNS. The CDR3 totals 11 residues. Between the trimmed V and J ends, which lost 8 bases and 7 bases, there was a span of 11 bases. CDR3: CASLEGGEAFF. The CDR3 DNA reads TGTGCCAGCTTAGAGGGGGGTGAAGCTTTCTTT.

The rearrangement uses TRBV2 and TRBJ1-2; D ambiguous. The CDR3 covers 13 residues. V was trimmed by 0 bases and J by 1 base, leaving 3 bases between them. Per germline, CDR1 SNHLY and CDR2 FYNNEI. The CDR3 DNA reads as TGTGCCAGCAGTGAAGCCTTTAACTATGGCTACACCTTC. This encodes CASSEAFNYGYTF.

This clone was detected only once. This chain links TRBV5-1 with TRBJ2-3; TRBD2 matches at 10 bases. This CDR3 is 18 amino acids long. CDR1 is SGHRS and CDR2 is YFSETQ in the germline V gene. The ends lost 1 base at V and 1 base at J; junction bases unmatched: 9. The CDR3 loop is CASSLRLAGALGTDTQYF. The CDR3 region has the DNA TGCGCCAGCAGCTTGCGGCTAGCGGGGGCACTCGGCACAGATACGCAGTATTTT.

The rearrangement joins TRBV19 to TRBJ1-1; D gene uncertain. CDR1 is LNHDA, CDR2 SQIVND, per germline (reference sequence). The CDR3 spans 14 residues. The V end lost 6 bases, the J end lost 1 base, and 12 bases lay between the germline ends. The CDR3 protein is CASSHTRQNTEAFF. Written as DNA, the CDR3 is TGTGCCAGTAGCCACACCAGGCAGAACACTGAAGCTTTCTTT.

The chain links TRBV5-4 to TRBJ1-2; TRBD1 matches 8 bases. CDR3 size: 13 residues. Germline assignment: CDR1 SGHNT and CDR2 YYREEE (reference sequence). V lost 5 bases to trimming and J lost 5 bases; unmatched junction nucleotides: 5. As DNA, the CDR3 is TGTGCCAGCAGTAGGGGACAGGCATATGGCTACACCTTC. It yields the protein CASSRGQAYGYTF.

The chain is built from TRBV4-1 and TRBJ2-7; 9 positions match TRBD1. J gave up 2 bases and V 4 bases, and 3 bases lay outside the gene matches. CDR1 and CDR2 from the germline V gene are MGHRA and YSYEKL. The CDR3 runs 14 residues. CDR3 in amino acids: CASSPRTGAYEQYF. The CDR3 nucleotides are TGCGCCAGCAGCCCTCGGACAGGGGCCTACGAGCAGTACTTC.

V is TRBV11-3 and J is TRBJ2-5; D perhaps matches TRBD2 (5 bases). Germline V gene data show CDR1 as SGHNT and CDR2 as YENEEA. Trimming pared 0 bases from V and 2 bases from J, leaving 13 bases between. The CDR3 consists of 16 residues. The CDR3 coding sequence is TGTGCCAGCAGCTTAGATGGGAATAGCGTACAAGAGACCCAGTACTTC. This gives the protein CASSLDGNSVQETQYF.

The chain is built from TRBV29-1 and TRBJ2-4; 11 nucleotides agree with TRBD1. The length of the CDR3 is 14 residues. V was clipped by 4 bases and J by 2 bases; unmatched bases: 1. In germline, CDR1 is SQVTM, CDR2 ANQGSEA. CDR3 region: CSVGDRGSKNIQYF. CDR3 DNA: TGCAGCGTTGGGGACAGGGGGTCCAAAAACATTCAGTACTTC.

To note about this clone: At one end the junction does not follow the germline gene, possibly because of a read error. The chain is built from TRBV28 and TRBJ2-7; D is ambiguous. The CDR3 covers 14 residues. Germline CDR1 MDHEN, CDR2 SYDVKM. The CDR3 DNA reads TGTGCCAGCAGTTGGGCCAGACCCTCCTCCGAGCAGTACTTC. Amino acids: CASSWARPSSEQYF.

The chain is built from TRBV7-2 and TRBJ1-2; D unclear. Germline V gene data show CDR1 as SGHTA and CDR2 as FQGNSA. Between the trimmed V and J ends, which lost 2 bases and 7 bases, there was a span of 14 bases. This CDR3 spans 14 amino acids. The CDR3 spells CASSLFPEKTGYTF. In DNA form, the CDR3 reads TGTGCCAGCAGCTTATTTCCCGAAAAGACTGGCTACACCTTC.

The chain employs TRBV4-1 and TRBJ2-1; no definite D call. Trimming took 1 base from V and 3 from J, leaving 10 bases between them. The CDR3 loop spans 15 amino acids. Germline CDR1 MGHRA, CDR2 YSYEKL. CDR3 in amino acids: CASSQGQDLYNEQFF. CDR3 DNA: TGCGCCAGCAGCCAAGGTCAGGATCTCTACAATGAGCAGTTCTTC.

This chain joins TRBV10-1 and TRBJ2-5, with D possibly being TRBD1 (5 bases). The ends were cut back, 3 bases at V and 1 base at J, with 6 bases in the middle. CDR3 length: 13 residues. CDR1 and CDR2 (germline): WNHNN, SYGVQD (reference sequence). The CDR3 DNA reads as TGCGCCAGCAGTGAAACAGGCCAAGAGACCCAGTACTTC. Encoded protein: CASSETGQETQYF.

This clone has just one count. The chain has TRBV2 and TRBJ2-3; D possibly corresponds to TRBD1 (7 bases). The CDR3 runs 15 residues. Per the germline V gene, CDR1 is SNHLY and CDR2 is FYNNEI. V shed 5 bases and J shed 3 bases, with 15 bases lying between them. The CDR3 nucleotides are TGTGCCAGCAGTCGTGCGGGACAGAAGACAGATACGCAGTATTTT. Translation: CASSRAGQKTDTQYF.

This clone was detected once. The chain employs TRBV5-8 and TRBJ2-7; 13 bases are a match to TRBD2. The germline gives CDR1 SGHTS, CDR2 YDEGEE. V lost 4 bases, J lost 6 bases, and 7 bases stayed unmatched. The CDR3 is 15 residues long. CDR3 sequence: CASSVRTSGSTEQYF. The DNA for the CDR3 is TGTGCCAGCAGCGTCCGGACTAGCGGGAGTACCGAGCAGTACTTC.

The chain links TRBV7-2 to TRBJ2-7; D is ambiguous. The germline V gene encodes CDR1 SGHTA and CDR2 FQGNSA. CDR3 length equals 12 residues. V was cut by 0 bases and J by 7 bases, with 7 bases left in between. The CDR3 region has the DNA TGTGCCAGCAGCTTAGCGTATGAGGAGCAGTACTTC. Translation gives CASSLAYEEQYF.

The gene calls are TRBV28 and TRBJ2-3; tentatively, D is TRBD1 or TRBD2 (5 bases each). This CDR3 contains 16 residues. Looked up from germline, CDR1 is MDHEN and CDR2 is SYDVKM. V lost 1 base and J lost 1, with 12 bases in between. DNA of the CDR3: TGTGCCAGCAGTTTATTTAGAGGGGCAGGCACAGATACGCAGTATTTT. Encoded protein: CASSLFRGAGTDTQYF. Supplemented by reference TRBV28 and TRBJ2-3, the full variable domain reads DVKVTQSSRYLVKRTGEKVFLECVQDMDHENMFWYRQDPGLGLRLIYFSYDVKMKEKGDIPEGYSVSREKKERFSLILESASTNQTSMYLCASSLFRGAGTDTQYFGPGTRLTVL.

The rearrangement links TRBV7-2 to TRBJ2-7, with 10 bases aligning to TRBD2. The CDR3 extends over 16 amino acids. Trimming removed 7 bases from V and 5 bases from J; junction bases left unmatched: 14. CDR1 is SGHTA, CDR2 FQGNSA, per germline. The CDR3 DNA reads as TGTGCCAGCACCGGGTGGACTAGCGGCTCCATCAACGAGCAGTACTTC. This translates into CASTGWTSGSINEQYF.

The chain employs TRBV5-4 and TRBJ2-2; D ambiguous. V lost 6 bases to trimming and J lost 6 bases, with 24 bases between them. CDR1 is SGHNT and CDR2 is YYREEE in the germline V gene (reference sequence). CDR3 size: 17 residues. The CDR3 sequence: CASTQWVGNVPAGELFF. CDR3 in DNA: TGTGCCAGCACCCAATGGGTTGGGAATGTTCCGGCCGGGGAGCTGTTTTTT.

Comments on this clone: A read error may account for a junction end that differs from germline. This chain uses TRBV29-1 with TRBJ1-1; possible D gene TRBD1, 6 bases. In germline, CDR1 is SQVTM, CDR2 ANQGSEA. CDR3 size: 12 residues. CDR3 in DNA: TGCAGCGTGGAAGGGGGGGGCACTGAAGCTTTCTTT. Translation gives CSVEGGGTEAFF.